A selection of T cell receptor beta chains follows, all from one sample in a study of blood T cell repertoires in COVID-19. Sequencing used immunoSEQ multiplex PCR; TCRdb keeps in-frame clones, though not all of them. The profile shows about 230,000 clones, roughly 83% of them singletons. Material: peripheral blood. The receptors stem from an older woman with active or convalescent COVID-19. CDR3s include the opening cysteine and the closing phenylalanine or tryptophan. The D gene is left open where the match is weak. The size field is filled for only some rows; it gives once, few, many or a size class.

j_gene,d_gene,abundance,v_gene,CDR3nt,CDR3aa
TRBJ1-5,.,.,TRBV30,TGTGCCTGGGCCTTGGCGGACAAACAGCCCCAGCATTTT,CAWALADKQPQHF
TRBJ2-5,.,.,TRBV27,TGTGCCAGCAGCCGGGGGAGGTCCCAAGAGACCCAGTACTTC,CASSRGRSQETQYF
TRBJ2-1,.,.,TRBV12-3/TRBV12-4,TGTGCCAGCAGTTTAGACAGGGCCAATGAGCAGTTCTTC,CASSLDRANEQFF
TRBJ2-1,TRBD2,.,TRBV9,TGTGCCAGCAGGGCTGCTAGCGGGGGGGCACATGAGCAGTTCTTC,CASRAASGGAHEQFF
TRBJ1-6,.,.,TRBV12-2,TGTGCAAGTCGCTTAGAGGGGTGGTTTAGTCAGCACTTT,CASRLEGWFSQHF
TRBJ2-6,.,.,TRBV7-2,TGTGCCAGCAGCTTTGCGGGGCGTTCCTCTGGGGCCAACGTCCTGACTTTC,CASSFAGRSSGANVLTF
TRBJ2-7,TRBD2,.,TRBV10-3,TGTGCCATCAGTGAGTCGAGTAGCGGGAGCTCCTACGAGCAGTACTTC,CAISESSSGSSYEQYF
TRBJ2-4,TRBD1,.,TRBV18,TGTGCCAGCTCCGGGACAGGGGGAGACATTCAGTACTTC,CASSGTGGDIQYF
TRBJ2-5,TRBD2,.,TRBV27,TGTGCCAGCAGCTTCGAGACTAGCGGAGAGACCCAGTACTTC,CASSFETSGETQYF
TRBJ2-5,TRBD2,.,TRBV18,TGTGCCAGCTCACGGCGGACCTCCCTAGCGGGAGAACGAGAGACCCAGTACTTC,CASSRRTSLAGERETQYF
TRBJ1-2,TRBD1,.,TRBV5-4,TGTGCCAGCAGCTGGGGACAGGGGAGGAACTATGGCTACACCTTC,CASSWGQGRNYGYTF
TRBJ1-2,.,few,TRBV27,TGTGCCAGCACAAACGTAAACGGGGGGCCCGGTGGCTACACCTTC,CASTNVNGGPGGYTF
TRBJ2-5,.,.,TRBV16,TGTGCCAGCAGCCAATCCACGGGAGTCCGGCAGTACTTC,CASSQSTGVRQYF
TRBJ1-6,.,.,TRBV3-1/TRBV3-2,TGTGCCAGCAGCCAAACGGACACAGATTCACCCCTCCACTTT,CASSQTDTDSPLHF
TRBJ1-2,TRBD1,.,TRBV7-9,TGTGCCAGCAGCTTCTCAGGGGGCGGTGGCTACACCTTC,CASSFSGGGGYTF
TRBJ2-7,.,.,TRBV5-4,TGTGCCAGCAGCTTGGGACAGATTTGGGAGCAGTACTTC,CASSLGQIWEQYF
TRBJ2-5,TRBD1,.,TRBV2,TGTGCCAGCAATCGGGACAGTGTCTACTTC,CASNRDSVYF
TRBJ1-5,.,once,TRBV28,TGTGCCAGCGGAACCATTCAGGGGTGGCAGCCCCAGCATTTT,CASGTIQGWQPQHF
TRBJ2-3,TRBD1,.,TRBV2,TGTGCCAGCAGTAGAGACAGGGGGGGCCCAGATACGCAGTATTTT,CASSRDRGGPDTQYF
TRBJ1-3,.,.,TRBV28,TGTGCCAGCAGTTTATCCCCTCTTGGAAACACCATATATTTT,CASSLSPLGNTIYF
TRBJ2-2,TRBD2,few,TRBV7-3,TGTGCCAGCAGCTCTAGCGGGGGGGACACCGGGGAGCTGTTTTTT,CASSSSGGDTGELFF
TRBJ2-7,TRBD1,once,TRBV29-1,TGCAGCGCCCTACAGGGGGTCTACGAGCAGTACTTC,CSALQGVYEQYF
TRBJ2-7,TRBD2,.,TRBV5-1,TGCGCCAGCACCCTTTCTCTAGCGGGGAGCTCCTACGAGCAGTACTTC,CASTLSLAGSSYEQYF
TRBJ2-7,.,.,TRBV19,TGTGCCAGTAGTATAGGGCGACAGGCTTTCTACGAGCAGTACTTC,CASSIGRQAFYEQYF
TRBJ1-1,.,.,TRBV11-1,TGTGCCAGCAGCCCCCTGGCGGCACAGGCTGAAGCTTTCTTT,CASSPLAAQAEAFF
TRBJ2-7,.,.,TRBV2,TGTGCCAGCAGTGAACAGTACTACGAGCAGTACTTC,CASSEQYYEQYF
TRBJ2-1,TRBD2,.,TRBV4-1,TGCGCCAGCAGCCCGGGACGGGGGGGCAGGCGGAATGAGCAGTTCTTC,CASSPGRGGRRNEQFF
TRBJ2-5,.,.,TRBV4-1,TGCGCCAGCAGCCAAGATCCACAGGGAGGGTCGGAGACCCAGTACTTC,CASSQDPQGGSETQYF
TRBJ2-1,.,.,TRBV18,TGTGCTTCCCGACCGGGCTCCTACAATGAGCAGTTCTTC,CASRPGSYNEQFF
TRBJ2-3,TRBD2,.,TRBV4-2,TGTGCCAGCAGCCAAGACTTGGCTAGCGGGAGTGCAGATACGCAGTATTTT,CASSQDLASGSADTQYF
TRBJ1-1,.,.,TRBV30,TGTGCCTGGAGTCGGGTGTTGGTGTACACTGAAGCTTTCTTT,CAWSRVLVYTEAFF
TRBJ2-7,TRBD2,.,TRBV10-3,TGTGCCATCAGGAGCAGCGGGAGTGAGGAGCAGTACTTC,CAIRSSGSEEQYF
TRBJ1-1,.,.,TRBV5-5,TGTGCCAGCAGTCTGGACGACACAGGGTACACTGAAGCTTTCTTT,CASSLDDTGYTEAFF
TRBJ1-1,.,.,TRBV10-1,TGCGCCAGCAGTGAGGCACAGAAAAACACTGAAGCTTTCTTT,CASSEAQKNTEAFF
TRBJ2-7,TRBD1,.,TRBV2,TGTGCCAGCAGTGAAGCTAGCAGGGGGCAGGAGCAGTACTTC,CASSEASRGQEQYF
TRBJ2-1,TRBD2,once,TRBV10-3,TGTGCCATCAGCCAGAGGGGGACTAGCTCCTACAATGAGCAGTTCTTC,CAISQRGTSSYNEQFF
TRBJ1-4,TRBD1,.,TRBV28,TGTGCCAGCCCCGGGACAGGGGATGAAAAACTGTTTTTT,CASPGTGDEKLFF
TRBJ2-7,TRBD2,.,TRBV3-1/TRBV3-2,TGTGCCAGCAGTCGAGGACTAGCGGAGTCCTACGAGCAGTACTTC,CASSRGLAESYEQYF
TRBJ2-3,.,.,TRBV27,TGTGCCAGCAGTCCCCGGGCCCTCCGGGCGGGTACGCAGTATTTT,CASSPRALRAGTQYF
TRBJ1-5,.,many,TRBV2,TGTGCCAGCACGGGGCGGGGTTCAGGGTCCAATCAGCCCCAGCATTTT,CASTGRGSGSNQPQHF
TRBJ2-2,TRBD2,.,TRBV3-1/TRBV3-2,TGTGCCAGCAGCCTGGGACTAGCGTCGAACACCGGGGAGCTGTTTTTT,CASSLGLASNTGELFF
TRBJ2-1,.,.,TRBV19,TGTGCCAGTAGTATAGATGCGGGGAGGGGGATGCAGTTCTTC,CASSIDAGRGMQFF
TRBJ2-5,.,.,TRBV5-1,TGCGCCAGCAGTCCGGGCCCCGGGGAAGAGACCCAGTACTTC,CASSPGPGEETQYF
TRBJ1-1,.,.,TRBV4-2,TGTGCCAGCAGCCAAATCCCCCCTGACAGAGGCTCTGAAGCTTTCTTT,CASSQIPPDRGSEAFF
TRBJ1-1,.,.,TRBV7-9,TGTGCCAGCAGCCCAACAAGTAACACTGAAGCTTTCTTT,CASSPTSNTEAFF
TRBJ1-3,.,few,TRBV9,TGTGCCAGCAGCACCGGCTCTGGAAACACCATATATTTT,CASSTGSGNTIYF
TRBJ2-3,TRBD2,once,TRBV7-9,TGTGCCAGCAGCTCGCCTGCCAACCCGACTAGCGGGGGCACAGATACGCAGTATTTT,CASSSPANPTSGGTDTQYF
TRBJ1-2,.,.,TRBV19,TGTGCCAGTACCCTAGGGACACTTACTAACTATGGCTACACCTTC,CASTLGTLTNYGYTF
TRBJ2-1,TRBD2,.,TRBV11-1,TGTGCCAGCAGCTCTCGACTAGCGGGGAAGAGATATGAGCAGTTCTTC,CASSSRLAGKRYEQFF
TRBJ2-3,.,.,TRBV19,TGTGCCACGGGACTTCTAGATACGCAGTATTTT,CATGLLDTQYF
TRBJ2-5,.,.,TRBV5-4,TGTGCCAGCAGCTCGTGGCGGGACGGACAAGAGACCCAGTACTTC,CASSSWRDGQETQYF
TRBJ2-5,.,.,TRBV29-1,TGCAGCACCCGCGGGCAGTTACAAGAGACCCAGTACTTC,CSTRGQLQETQYF
TRBJ1-1,TRBD1,.,TRBV6-5,TGTGCCAGTCGTCGACCGGGACAGGAGGATTTAGCTTTCTTT,CASRRPGQEDLAFF
TRBJ2-1,.,.,TRBV5-1,TGCGCCAGCAAAAGTGACTATCACTACAATGAGCAGTTCTTC,CASKSDYHYNEQFF
TRBJ2-5,.,.,TRBV30,TGTGCCTGGAGAAAGCAGGGTCTGGAGACCCAGTACTTC,CAWRKQGLETQYF
TRBJ2-7,TRBD2,.,TRBV5-1,TGCGCCAGCAGCGCGACTAGCGGGGGGACCCCAAACTTC,CASSATSGGTPNF
TRBJ1-5,.,once,TRBV6-5,TGTGCCAGCAGTTACACAGGGTATAGCAATCAGCCCCAGCATTTT,CASSYTGYSNQPQHF